This T cell receptor beta chain emerged from a study of shared clonotypes between healthy human individuals. Naive CD8 cells were CD45RO-negative, positively selected for CCR7, excluding terminally differentiated effector memory CD45RA+ cells. Sequencing was performed with immunoSEQ multiplex PCR; in TCRdb, only in-frame clones are kept and a portion is missing. The sample includes 2 million to 2.5 million clones, just over 90% of them seen just once. The TCR originated in a man younger than 35 in good health. Some clones in this sample may be carry-over from other donors' samples. The sequenced sample was naive CD8+ T cells from PBMCs.

This CDR3 reads CASSLLAQNEQYF. CDR3 bases: TGTGCCAGCAGTTTACTAGCCCAGAACGAGCAGTACTTC. V gene TRBV27 combines with J gene TRBJ2-7; possible D gene TRBD2, 5 bases. The CDR3 has 13 residues. CDR1 and CDR2 (germline): MNHEY, SMNVEV (reference sequence). V was clipped by 2 bases and J by 5 bases, with 10 bases between them.